The source of this TCR beta chain is a study of beta chain features in type 1 diabetes (dated by TCRdb to the late 2010s). Regarding the study in general: No differences in mean age, gender distribution, total cell number or subset yield were found between patients and healthy donors. Across all samples, approximately 100 million sorted cells were examined, and cell number per subset correlated strongly with RNA yield. Regulatory and stem cell-like memory subsets were obtained from only 8 patients and roughly eight healthy donors, while naive and central memory subsets were obtained from all 30 or so donors. The study compared the TCRB repertoires of sorted circulating CD4+ T cell subsets in recently diagnosed type 1 diabetes patients with those in matched healthy donors. The research as a whole found: HLA sub-analyses involved small numbers of individuals, so any influence of HLA type on TCRB rearrangement remained unresolved. Shorter templates might be favored by PCR, yet because patient and control samples were amplified and corrected together, any such skew would affect both groups equally. The naive, central memory and regulatory TCRB repertoires appeared to resemble one another more closely among patients than among healthy donors. Patients with type 1 diabetes made fewer insertions and deleted more nucleotides at VDJ recombination sites, implying thymic rearrangement abnormalities. In all four CD4+ subsets, TCRB CDR3 length was moderately but significantly shorter in type 1 diabetes patients. Because cDNA rather than genomic DNA was sequenced, highly expressing activated cells could have been over-represented, although no difference in activation and CD3 levels was found between groups.

The entire amount of isolated RNA was reverse transcribed using the High Capacity cDNA Reverse Transcription Kit, so the sequenced TCRB transcripts were expressed ones. Deep immunoSEQ sequencing was applied to naive, central memory and regulatory T cell samples, giving an average of about 3.8 million total reads per sample. After sorted cells were lysed in RLT buffer, RNA was extracted with DNase-treated RNeasy Micro or Mini kits, with the choice depending on cell number. To prevent cross-contamination, every cell subset was processed on its own, while patient and healthy donor samples were processed together. The immunoSEQ multiplex PCR was used to amplify TCRB sequences from cDNA, yielding 87-bp fragments that span the CDR3 region. The amplicons were sequenced using the Illumina HiSeq platform. As for the original processing: PCR bias was corrected computationally using synthetic template baselines, and reads within Hamming distance 2 were collapsed, with unmergeable singletons discarded. Reads were aligned against IMGT so that V, D and J genes, CDR3 length and insertions or deletions at six rearrangement sites could be assigned. Clonotype counts were normalized to sorted cell number within each subset before computing true diversity and Gini coefficients with the tcR R package. The overlap coefficient, calculated on TCRB nucleotide sequences, was used to quantify repertoire sharing. Not all clones reach the TCRdb copy of this immuneACCESS table, which keeps in-frame sequences only. Checked studies attribute under half of the gap to unresolved V genes and leave the rest unexplained. The D gene and trimming were derived from the DNA, and the V and J assignments and clone size from that table. The sample data list around 44,000 clones, and about 51% of these were observed just once. Of the sample, around 2.1% falls within the top ten clones.

A single peripheral blood draw of approximately 100 mL on average was collected from each donor into heparinised tubes. A BD FACSAria II was used to sort naive, central memory, regulatory and stem cell-like memory CD4+ T cells with a panel that included CD45RO, CCR7, CD25, CD127, CD95 and CD27. Every sorted population had a purity above 95%. PBMCs were isolated right away by Lymphoprep density gradient centrifugation and were stained directly, without culture. So that batch effects would be minimized, each experiment stained and sorted samples in pairs, pairing one healthy donor with one patient. This clone occurred a few times. The target of this receptor is not known. No much larger clone exists at a distance of one base, and base qualities are not known. Including cysteine and phenylalanine, the CDR3 has 14 amino acids. Solely the CDR3 DNA is kept, with 42 bases framed from the first base. The germline V gene yields WSHSY for CDR1 and SAAADI for CDR2. Trimming accounts for 6 bases at V and 4 bases at J, while the number of junction bases matched to no gene is 6.

This clonotype was sampled from a woman aged 18-29 years in good health. Sequencing was performed on Tregs from blood. This specimen's cell subset or site label, interpreted: regulatory CD4+ T cells. The sequence is built from TRBV10-2 and TRBJ1-1, with 9 central nucleotides matching TRBD1. Read as DNA, the sequence is TGCGCCAGCAGGGAACAGGGGGCGTTCACTGAAGCTTTCTTT. This translates into CASREQGAFTEAFF.